Listed below are T cell receptor beta chains from one sample, sequenced in a study of monozygotic twins with cystic fibrosis. Here immunoSEQ multiplex PCR was the method, and the copy in TCRdb shows in-frame clones only, minus some. The top ten hold around 0.41% of the sample, which has about 10,000 clones, just over 99% seen once. Sequenced sample: blood. These receptors all come from a man aged 18 to 30 with cystic fibrosis. Both conserved end residues are part of each CDR3. The D gene is left open where the match is weak. Clone size is shown for a subset of rows, as once, few, many or a class of expanded clone.

V: TRBV9; J: TRBJ1-2; size: .; D: .; DNA: TGTGCCAGCAGCCCCTCGATCGGCTACACCTTC; CDR3: CASSPSIGYTF
V: TRBV21-1; J: TRBJ1-4; size: .; D: .; DNA: TGTGCCAGCAGCAAACCCCACACTAATGAAAAACTGTTTTTT; CDR3: CASSKPHTNEKLFF
V: TRBV7-2; J: TRBJ2-7; size: .; D: TRBD2; DNA: TGTGCCAGCAGCTTAGCTCGAGGACTAGCGGGAACAGGGGAGCAGTACTTC; CDR3: CASSLARGLAGTGEQYF
V: TRBV27; J: TRBJ2-7; size: .; D: .; DNA: TGTGCCAGCAGTTTAACCCCGGGCGCCGAGCAGTACTTC; CDR3: CASSLTPGAEQYF
V: TRBV6-5; J: TRBJ2-5; size: .; D: .; DNA: TGTGCCAGCAGTTACGGGGGTCCCAAAGAGACCCAGTACTTC; CDR3: CASSYGGPKETQYF
V: TRBV29-1; J: TRBJ2-1; size: .; D: .; DNA: TGCAGCGTTGACGGAGGGGCGATCAATGAGCAGTTCTTC; CDR3: CSVDGGAINEQFF
V: TRBV5-4; J: TRBJ2-1; size: .; D: TRBD2; DNA: TGTGCCAGCAGCTTCGCAGGAGCGGGGGGTGACAATGAGCAGTTCTTC; CDR3: CASSFAGAGGDNEQFF
V: TRBV5-1; J: TRBJ1-2; size: .; D: .; DNA: TGCGCCAGCAGCGTCCGGGACATGAGTAACTATGGCTACACCTTC; CDR3: CASSVRDMSNYGYTF
V: TRBV11-2; J: TRBJ2-5; size: .; D: .; DNA: TGTGCCAGCAGCTGGGGGGAGACCCAGTACTTC; CDR3: CASSWGETQYF
V: TRBV7-9; J: TRBJ2-1; size: .; D: .; DNA: TGTGCCAGCAGCTTAGAGCGGCACATCATCTACAATGAGCAGTTCTTC; CDR3: CASSLERHIIYNEQFF
V: TRBV28; J: TRBJ1-5; size: .; D: .; DNA: TGTGCCAGCAGTTTGCACAGGGATCGTCAGCCCCAGCATTTT; CDR3: CASSLHRDRQPQHF
V: TRBV30; J: TRBJ1-1; size: .; D: .; DNA: TGTGCCTGGAGTGAGATCTTTGGCCGGATGAACACTGAAGCTTTCTTT; CDR3: CAWSEIFGRMNTEAFF
V: TRBV7-6; J: TRBJ1-2; size: .; D: .; DNA: TGTGCCAGCAGCCCGAATCTCGGGAACTATGGCTACACCTTC; CDR3: CASSPNLGNYGYTF
V: TRBV5-1; J: TRBJ2-7; size: once; D: .; DNA: TGCGCCAGCAGCCGCGGCGGGACAGAGATATACGAGCAGTACTTC; CDR3: CASSRGGTEIYEQYF
V: TRBV28; J: TRBJ1-2; size: .; D: .; DNA: TGTGCCAGCAGTCCAACAATGACAGACACCTATGGCTACACCTTC; CDR3: CASSPTMTDTYGYTF
V: TRBV7-9; J: TRBJ2-1; size: .; D: TRBD2; DNA: TGTGCCAGCAGCCCCCCGAATCGGGGGGATAATGAGCAGTTCTTC; CDR3: CASSPPNRGDNEQFF
V: TRBV7-2; J: TRBJ1-1; size: .; D: .; DNA: TGTGCCAGCAGCTTATTACAGGGTAACACTGAAGCTTTCTTT; CDR3: CASSLLQGNTEAFF
V: TRBV5-1; J: TRBJ1-5; size: .; D: TRBD1; DNA: TGCGCCAGCAGCTTCGGGACAGGGGACAATCAGCCCCAGCATTTT; CDR3: CASSFGTGDNQPQHF
V: TRBV7-2; J: TRBJ1-1; size: .; D: TRBD1; DNA: TGTGCCAGCAGCTTAGTGGGGACAGGTACCAGAGCTTTCTTT; CDR3: CASSLVGTGTRAFF
V: TRBV19; J: TRBJ1-5; size: .; D: TRBD1; DNA: TGTGCCAGTAGTATAGGGGGACAGGGGCAAAGCAATCAGCCCCAGCATTTT; CDR3: CASSIGGQGQSNQPQHF
V: TRBV6-5; J: TRBJ1-5; size: .; D: .; DNA: TGTGCCAGCAGTACCGGGAATAGCAATCAGCCCCAGCATTTT; CDR3: CASSTGNSNQPQHF